These 8 T cell receptor beta chains share one sample of origin, sequenced in a study of cytomegalovirus exposure and HLA in healthy donors (dated by TCRdb to the late 2010s). Libraries were made using the immunoSEQ multiplex PCR assay. For the multiplex PCR, a mixture combining 60 forward primers for TCR Vbeta segments and 13 reverse primers for TCR Jbeta segments was used. TCRdb stores this immuneACCESS table with in-frame sequences only. Part of the clones is absent; in the studies checked, under half of the shortfall reflects unresolved V genes, and no reason is known for the rest. The sample profile shows approximately 120,000 clones; 77% of them were found once. The top ten constitute 9.5% to 15% of the sample. Sequencing was done on a sample of PBMCs. These receptors all come from a woman in her thirties or forties in good health and CMV-seropositive.

This chain uses TRBV30 with TRBJ1-2; D gene ambiguous. CDR1 is GTSNPN and CDR2 is SVGIG in the germline V gene (reference sequence). Deletions cut 5 bases from V and 1 base from J, with 8 bases between. The CDR3 spans 12 residues. This chain's CDR3 is CAWRRDNYGYTF. In DNA form, the CDR3 reads TGTGCCTGGCGCCGGGATAACTATGGCTACACCTTC.

This sequence joins TRBV6-6 and TRBJ2-2, with TRBD1 identical over 7 bases. Germline V gene lookup returns CDR1 MNHNY and CDR2 SVGAGI (reference sequence). This CDR3 is 15 amino acids long. V lost 7 bases, J lost 1 base, and 6 bases stayed unmatched. CDR3 residues: CASTPDRLNTGELFF. CDR3 in DNA: TGTGCCAGCACCCCGGACAGGCTGAACACCGGGGAGCTGTTTTTT.

This clone was seen just once. The chain links TRBV6-1 to TRBJ2-7, with TRBD1 matching 8 bases. CDR1 is MNHNS and CDR2 is SASEGT in the germline V gene. This CDR3 has 15 amino acids. V gave up 6 bases and J gave up 1 base; unmatched junction bases: 8. The CDR3 loop is CASRVDRGWSYEQYF. DNA of the CDR3: TGTGCCAGCAGGGTAGACAGGGGTTGGTCCTACGAGCAGTACTTC.

V usage is TRBV18 and J usage is TRBJ2-7, with D hard to call. This CDR3 spans 14 amino acids. V was shortened by 0 bases and J by 1 base, with 7 bases between the two germline ends. Per the germline V gene, CDR1 is KGHSH and CDR2 is LQKENI. The CDR3: CASSPPTMSYEQYF. The CDR3, as DNA: TGTGCCAGCTCACCACCAACTATGTCCTACGAGCAGTACTTC.

As to this clone: Other DNA sequences in the sample encode the same CDR3. The J gene is TRBJ2-7, the V gene TRBV6-1; D is perhaps TRBD2 (6 bases). V was shortened by 0 bases and J by 2 bases, with 14 bases between the two germline ends. Per the germline V gene, CDR1 is MNHNS and CDR2 is SASEGT. This CDR3 contains 16 residues. CDR3 in DNA: TGTGCCAGCAGTGAAGCTTCGGGGGATCCCACCTACGAGCAGTACTTC. Translating gives CASSEASGDPTYEQYF.

The chain uses TRBV7-6 and TRBJ2-7; tentatively, D is TRBD2 (5 bases). The germline V gene encodes CDR1 SGHVS and CDR2 FNYEAQ. The CDR3 totals 12 residues. V dropped 5 bases and J dropped 2 bases, with 7 bases sitting between them. The CDR3 protein is CASSGSTYEQYF. In nucleotides, the CDR3 is TGTGCCAGCAGCGGGAGCACCTACGAGCAGTACTTC.

This clone has a handful of counts. The chain is built from TRBV30 and TRBJ2-7; 8 nucleotides agree with TRBD2. Germline-derived CDR1 and CDR2 are GTSNPN and SVGIG (reference sequence). The CDR3 has 13 amino acids. J was trimmed by 3 bases and V by 2 bases; bases with no gene match: 3. CDR3 nucleotide sequence: TGTGCCTGGAGTCTGGGACTAGTCTACGAGCAGTACTTC. The encoded protein is CAWSLGLVYEQYF.

This clone was recorded once. The CDR3 loop reads CSADSVTEAFF. The CDR3 region has the DNA TGCAGTGCCGACAGCGTCACTGAAGCTTTCTTT. The chain recombines TRBV20-1 with TRBJ1-1, with D possibly being TRBD1 (5 bases). The V and J ends lost 6 bases and 4 bases respectively, with 9 bases between them. The CDR3 runs 11 residues. Germline loops: CDR1 DFQATT, CDR2 SNEGSKA (reference sequence).